These 2 T cell receptor beta chains were all obtained from the same sample, sequenced in a study of blood T cell repertoires in COVID-19. Only in-frame clones appear in the TCRdb table, and some are missing; sequencing was by immunoSEQ multiplex PCR. The profile shows 230,000 or so clones, more than 65% of them singletons. Sequencing was performed on PBMCs or T cells enriched from blood (not recorded which). The receptors originated from a middle-aged man who had recovered from COVID-19.

The chain uses TRBV11-3 and TRBJ1-1, with TRBD1 as a possible D gene (5 bases). Germline CDR1 is SGHNT and CDR2 is YENEEA. This CDR3 has 14 amino acids. The V gene lost 7 bases and the J gene lost 1 base, with 13 bases spanning the gap. The CDR3 reads CASTGRGWNTEAFF. CDR3 nucleotide sequence: TGTGCCAGCACGGGCCGGGGGTGGAACACTGAAGCTTTCTTT.

The chain carries TRBV9 and TRBJ1-6; TRBD1 matches at 7 bases. The CDR3 consists of 19 residues. From germline, CDR1 is SGDLS and CDR2 YYNGEE. V was clipped by 0 bases and J by 0 bases; unmatched bases: 9. In DNA, the CDR3 is TGTGCCAGCAGCGTAGGGCACAGGGGCCTCCACTCCTATAATTCACCCCTCCACTTT. Translating it yields CASSVGHRGLHSYNSPLHF.